Sequencing of this T cell receptor (beta chain) was carried out in a study of blood T cells in healthy people across ages. This clonotype was found a few times. Sample-barcoded 5' priming and a J-beta primer mix drove a second PCR of roughly 6 to 12 cycles. A single record per CDR3 protein comes from TCRdb applying MiXCR to the 5' RACE reads. The sample records 500,000 to 650,000 distinct CDR3 sequences, about 25% being singletons. V was cut by 3 bases and J by 0 bases, with 9 bases left in between. Germline V gene data show CDR1 as SGHAT and CDR2 as FQNNGV. The CDR3 has 15 amino acids. This same sample was also taken into another study, of T cells of mothers and their children. That paper states: The people who donated were three healthy Caucasian mothers and their six children. The M1S primer of the second PCR added sample barcodes and 2-4 random nucleotides.

This chain joins TRBV11-2 and TRBJ1-3; D is unclear. This receptor was obtained from a boy younger than 10 in good health. Input material: blood. CDR3 in amino acids: CASSFEGISGNTIYF. CDR3 bases: TGTGCCAGCAGCTTTGAGGGAATCTCTGGAAACACCATATATTTT.